The source of this T cell receptor beta chain is a study of T-cell memory formation after mild COVID-19. This clonotype has just a few counts. TCRdb redid the calling of the 5' RACE reads with MiXCR, one entry per CDR3 protein. The sample contains fewer than 450,000 distinct CDR3 sequences, 20% to 25% of which appear only once. This CDR3 spans 15 amino acids. Trimming shortened V by 3 bases and J by 8 bases, and 17 bases separated the two germline ends. The sample comprised PBMCs or a T cell subset sorted from them (not recorded which). The sequence was obtained from an adult woman who had mild COVID-19 (a few samples of this study predate the infection). Cell type and time point are not known. The V call is TRBV12-3 or TRBV12-4, the J call TRBJ2-1, with D perhaps TRBD1 (6 bases). CDR3 loop: CASSFRGGRVYEQFF. The CDR3 region has the DNA TGTGCCAGCAGTTTTAGAGGGGGTAGAGTTTATGAGCAGTTCTTC.